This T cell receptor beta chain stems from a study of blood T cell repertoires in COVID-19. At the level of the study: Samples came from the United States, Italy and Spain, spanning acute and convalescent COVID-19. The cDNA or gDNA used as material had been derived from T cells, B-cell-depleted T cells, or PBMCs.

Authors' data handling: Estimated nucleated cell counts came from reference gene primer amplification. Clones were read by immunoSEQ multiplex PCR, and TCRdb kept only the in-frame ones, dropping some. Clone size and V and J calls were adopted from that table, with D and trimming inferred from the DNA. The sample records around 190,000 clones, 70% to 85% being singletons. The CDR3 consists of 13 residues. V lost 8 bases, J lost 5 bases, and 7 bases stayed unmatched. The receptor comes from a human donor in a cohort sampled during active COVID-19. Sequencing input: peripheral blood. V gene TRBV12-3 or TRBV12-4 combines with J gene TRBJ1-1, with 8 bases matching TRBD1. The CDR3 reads CASVVQGETEAFF. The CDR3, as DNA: TGTGCCAGCGTCGTACAGGGGGAGACTGAAGCTTTCTTT.